This T cell receptor beta chain was sequenced in a study of blood T cell repertoires in COVID-19. Across the whole study: The study drew acute and convalescent COVID-19 samples from the United States, Italy and Spain. Sample material is recorded as cDNA or gDNA derived from T cells, B-cell-depleted T cells, or PBMCs.

In the study's own analysis: Estimated nucleated cell counts came from reference gene primer amplification. TCRdb keeps only in-frame clones here, not all; method: immunoSEQ multiplex PCR. V and J calls and clone size follow that table, whereas D and trimming were derived from the DNA. The table includes 150,000 or so clones, 75% to 90% detected once. Sequenced sample: peripheral blood. The receptor's source is a human donor in a cohort sampled during active COVID-19.

CDR3 nucleotides: TGTGCCAGCAGGCAGGGGGGCACTGAAGCTTTCTTT. This sequence encodes CASRQGGTEAFF. The chain has TRBV28 and TRBJ1-1; 7 positions match TRBD1. CDR3 length: 12 amino acids. V shed 6 bases, J shed 4 bases, and the junction held 2 bases outside the gene matches. CDR1 is MDHEN and CDR2 is SYDVKM in the germline V gene.